Shown below are 25 T cell receptor beta chains from a single sample sequenced in a study of Tregs in tolerant kidney transplant recipients. Assay: immunoSEQ multiplex PCR; the TCRdb copy retains only in-frame clones and omits some. In total, the table holds 20,000 to 30,000 clones. Recipients received nonmyeloablative bone marrow transplants from related graft donors, with transient mixed chimerism. This sample comprised CD4+ T cells from blood (PBMCs), obtained 6 months after the transplant. The receptors shown here come from a human patient who received a combined kidney and bone marrow transplant. Part of the T cell pool may stem from the graft donor.

CDR3 DNA (partial): TGTGCCAGCAGCAACCGGGACAGGGACAATCAGCCC. Translating it yields CASSNRDRDNQP. The full CDR3 protein is CASSNRDRDNQPQHF. The rearrangement uses TRBV7-2 and TRBJ1-5, with 9 positions matching TRBD1. The sequence runs out 3 residues before the end of the CDR3; the remainder is reconstructed from the germline J gene. This CDR3 has 15 amino acids. Germline V lookup: CDR1 SGHTA, CDR2 FQGNSA. With V trimmed by 5 bases and J by 3 bases, 5 bases remained unmatched.

A note on this clone: The read terminates 3 residues ahead of where the CDR3 ends, so the germline J gene completes it. The chain uses TRBV19 and TRBJ2-3; D possibly uses TRBD1 or TRBD2 (7 bases each). CDR1 and CDR2 (germline): LNHDA, SQIVND (reference sequence). V lost 6 bases and J lost 0, with 13 bases in between. The CDR3 is made up of 15 amino acids. CDR3 DNA (partial): TGTGCCAGTAGGGGAGGGACAGCTAGCACAGATACG. It codes for CASRGGTASTDT. The entire CDR3 protein reads CASRGGTASTDTQYF.

Points on this clone: The junction departs from germline at one end; a sequencing error may be responsible. The read terminates 3 residues ahead of where the CDR3 ends, so the germline J gene completes it. V is TRBV7-2 and J is TRBJ2-3; TRBD2 matches at 9 bases. Germline V gene sequence: CDR1 SGHTA, CDR2 FQGNSA. This CDR3 contains 17 residues. The CDR3 here is CASSLAGKRGGTDTQYF. Partial CDR3 DNA: TGTGCCAGCAGCCTAGCCGGGAAGCGGGGGGGCACAGATACG.

Concerning this clone itself: The CDR3 end lies 3 residues beyond the end of the read and is filled in from the germline J gene. V usage is TRBV29-1 and J usage is TRBJ2-5; 7 nucleotides line up with TRBD2. This CDR3 contains 14 residues. The junction had 7 bases not matched to a gene; V was cut back by 6 bases and J by 0 bases. Looked up from germline, CDR1 is SQVTM and CDR2 is ANQGSEA. The sequenced part of the CDR3 DNA is TGCAGCGTCCCTGCGGGACTAAACCAAGAGACC. Translating gives CSVPAGLNQET. Given in full, the CDR3 is CSVPAGLNQETQYF.

Of note for this clone: Read sequence stops 3 residues before the CDR3 end, and the germline J gene provides the missing end. The chain employs TRBV6-1 and TRBJ1-5; 7 positions match TRBD1. Germline assignment: CDR1 MNHNS and CDR2 SASEGT. J gave up 5 bases and V 2 bases, and 3 bases lay outside the gene matches. The CDR3 covers 14 residues. The DNA read from the CDR3 is TGTGCCAGCAGTGAATGGGGGACAGATCAGCCC. Translating it yields CASSEWGTDQP. The full CDR3 reads CASSEWGTDQPQHF.

Comments on this clone: The DNA ends 3 residues before the CDR3 does, and the rest of the CDR3 is filled in from the germline J gene. This sequence joins TRBV19 and TRBJ1-6, with unresolved D. Germline V gene data show CDR1 as LNHDA and CDR2 as SQIVND (reference sequence). The CDR3 spans 12 residues. V lost 7 bases to trimming and J lost 4 bases, with 5 bases between them. Here the CDR3 reads CASNHYNSPLHF. The sequenced part of the CDR3 DNA is TGTGCCAGTAATCATTATAATTCACCC.

In regard to this clone: The sequence runs out 3 residues before the end of the CDR3; the remainder is reconstructed from the germline J gene. The gene calls are TRBV5-1 and TRBJ2-6; 7 positions agree with TRBD1. V dropped 1 base and J dropped 2; count of bases not matched to a gene: 3. The germline CDR1 and CDR2 sequences are SGHRS and YFSETQ. CDR3 size: 16 residues. The CDR3 region is CASSLRGQAGANVLTF. CDR3 bases read: TGCGCCAGCAGCTTGCGAGGACAGGCTGGGGCCAACGTC. Supplemented by reference TRBV5-1 and TRBJ2-6, the full variable domain reads KAGVTQTPRYLIKTRGQQVTLSCSPISGHRSVSWYQQTPGQGLQFLFEYFSETQRNKGNFPGRFSGRQFSNSRSEMNVSTLELGDSALYLCASSLRGQAGANVLTFGAGSRLTVL.

As for this clone: The read ends 3 residues shy of where the CDR3 ends; the end is completed using the germline J gene. V and J are TRBV6-4 and TRBJ2-3, with 10 positions matching TRBD2. CDR3 length equals 16 residues. Trimming took 6 bases from V and 2 from J; bases not matched to a gene: 8. The germline gives CDR1 MRHNA, CDR2 SNTAGT. The CDR3 sequence is CASSTGTSVVTDTQYF. Partial CDR3 DNA: TGTGCCAGCAGCACCGGGACTAGCGTGGTCACAGATACG.

As regards this clone: The observed sequence ends 3 residues before the CDR3 terminus, with the missing tail filled in from the germline J gene. This chain links TRBV5-6 with TRBJ1-4, with TRBD1 as a possible D gene (5 bases). CDR1 is SGHDT and CDR2 is YYEEEE in the germline V gene. This CDR3 spans 12 amino acids. V was trimmed by 0 bases and J by 10 bases, leaving 7 bases between them. The part of the CDR3 DNA that was read is TGTGCCAGCAGCTTGGACGGGGGAAAA. This sequence encodes CASSLDGGK. The full CDR3 reads CASSLDGGKLFF.

As concerns this clone: Read data end 3 residues before the CDR3 end; the end is taken from the germline J gene. This chain uses TRBV18 with TRBJ1-1; D not certain. This CDR3 contains 15 residues. Germline loops: CDR1 KGHSH, CDR2 LQKENI. The V end was cut by 3 bases, the J end by 2 bases, with 13 bases between. The DNA read from the CDR3 is TGTGCCAGCTCACCCGGCAAGGGCCCCAACACTGAA. Translated, it gives CASSPGKGPNTE. The whole CDR3 is CASSPGKGPNTEAFF.

Points on this clone: The missing CDR3 end, 3 residues past where the read stops, is filled in from the germline J gene. The gene calls are TRBV10-3 and TRBJ2-1, with 11 nucleotides matching TRBD2. Trimming took 6 bases from V and 6 from J; bases not matched to a gene: 10. The CDR3 is 16 residues long. Per the germline V gene, CDR1 is ENHRY and CDR2 is SYGVKD. Incomplete CDR3 DNA: TGTGCCATCAGCGTCCTAACTAGCGGGAGTTCCAATGAG. Translated: CAISVLTSGSSNE. The entire CDR3 reads CAISVLTSGSSNEQFF.

The covered CDR3 bases are TGTGCCAGCAGCCCCTCCGGCTGGTCCGCGGGGGGGGGAGATACG. Residues: CASSPSGWSAGGGDT. The complete CDR3 protein is CASSPSGWSAGGGDTQYF. V gene TRBV13 combines with J gene TRBJ2-3; 9 bases are shared with TRBD2. The read stops 3 residues short of the end of the CDR3; the missing end is completed from the germline J gene. The CDR3 extends over 18 amino acids. Unmatched junction bases numbered 17, after V lost 5 bases and J lost 5 bases. From germline, CDR1 is PRHDT and CDR2 FYEKMQ (reference sequence).

Details on this clone: The read ends 3 residues shy of where the CDR3 ends; the end is completed using the germline J gene. The genes are TRBV7-8 and TRBJ2-7; no clear D gene. Trimming stripped 4 bases from V and 1 base from J, with 11 bases between. Germline loops: CDR1 SGHVS, CDR2 FQNEAQ. This CDR3 is 14 amino acids long. CDR3 residues: CASSYPLISYEQYF. CDR3 DNA, as far as it was read: TGTGCCAGCAGCTACCCCCTAATTTCCTACGAG.

Comment on this clone: The observed sequence ends 3 residues before the CDR3 terminus, with the missing tail filled in from the germline J gene. The rearrangement links TRBV11-2 to TRBJ1-2, with 8 bases that match TRBD1. The V and J ends lost 4 bases and 5 bases, in that order; junction bases with no gene match: 6. There are 14 residues in the CDR3. Germline loops: CDR1 SGHAT, CDR2 FQNNGV. The CDR3 is CASSSVRGPYGYTF. The CDR3 bases that were read are TGTGCCAGCAGCTCGGTCAGGGGGCCGTATGGC.

Note on this clone: The read ends 3 residues shy of where the CDR3 ends; the end is completed using the germline J gene. This chain connects TRBV7-8 to TRBJ1-1, with 7 bases matching TRBD1. This CDR3 is 17 amino acids long. Germline assignment: CDR1 SGHVS and CDR2 FQNEAQ. Trimming removed 5 bases from V and 2 bases from J; junction bases left unmatched: 14. The CDR3 spells CASSRSYRQGRNTEAFF. The CDR3 bases that were read are TGTGCCAGCAGCCGATCATACCGACAGGGCCGAAACACTGAA.

In the case of this clone: Read sequence stops 3 residues before the CDR3 end, and the germline J gene provides the missing end. The J gene is TRBJ2-7, the V gene TRBV29-1; a weak D match, TRBD2 (6 bases). CDR1 is SQVTM and CDR2 is ANQGSEA in the germline V gene. CDR3 length equals 14 residues. Trimming stripped 4 bases from V and 2 bases from J, with 15 bases between. Incomplete CDR3 DNA: TGCAGCGTTGTTTTCCCCGGACTACCCTACGAG. As protein: CSVVFPGLPYE. The whole CDR3 sequence reads CSVVFPGLPYEQYF.

To note about this clone: The observed sequence ends 3 residues before the CDR3 terminus, with the missing tail filled in from the germline J gene. The chain combines TRBV7-9 with TRBJ2-1; possible D gene TRBD2, 5 bases. Germline CDR1 is SEHNR and CDR2 is FQNEAQ (reference sequence). The CDR3 runs to 13 residues. Deletions cut 1 base from V and 6 bases from J, with 7 bases between. The CDR3 DNA, read in part, is TGTGCCAGCAGCTTAGTTGCGGGCAATGAG. Protein: CASSLVAGNE. The complete CDR3 protein is CASSLVAGNEQFF.

CDR3 loop: CARMTGAYGYTF. Partial CDR3 DNA: TGTGCCAGGATGACAGGGGCCTATGGC. The chain joins TRBV2 to TRBJ1-2; 8 nucleotides line up with TRBD1. The missing CDR3 end, 3 residues past where the read stops, is filled in from the germline J gene. Germline CDR1 and CDR2: SNHLY and FYNNEI. Germline trimming cut 9 bases from V and 4 bases from J; bases unmatched to any gene: 4. The CDR3 spans 12 residues.

Regarding this clone: The read comes to an end 3 residues before the CDR3 does, leaving the germline J gene to fill in the end. The rearrangement uses TRBV29-1 and TRBJ2-1, with D maybe TRBD1 (6 bases). Trimming removed 5 bases at V and 8 bases at J, with 13 bases between. CDR3 size: 12 residues. The germline V gene has CDR1 SQVTM and CDR2 ANQGSEA. The covered CDR3 bases are TGCAGCGTTATGACAGGCATGGATGAG. Translated, it gives CSVMTGMDE. The full CDR3 reads CSVMTGMDEQFF.

Concerning this clone: The observed sequence ends 3 residues before the CDR3 terminus, with the missing tail filled in from the germline J gene. The V gene is TRBV10-2, the J gene TRBJ2-7, with 11 bases fitting TRBD2. J was trimmed by 1 base and V by 10 bases; bases with no gene match: 3. Per germline, CDR1 WSHSY and CDR2 SAAADI. This CDR3 spans 13 amino acids. The CDR3 spells CAMRLAGSYEQYF. CDR3 DNA, as far as it was read: TGCGCCATGAGACTAGCGGGGTCCTACGAG.

Concerning this clone: The read falls 3 residues short of the CDR3 end, and the missing part is taken from the germline J gene. The chain combines TRBV10-3 with TRBJ1-6; 8 bases agree with TRBD1. The CDR3 totals 13 residues. V was clipped by 11 bases and J by 9 bases; unmatched bases: 9. Germline loops: CDR1 ENHRY, CDR2 SYGVKD. The covered CDR3 bases are TGTGCCGGCGGACAGGGACTAATTTCACCC. Protein: CAGGQGLISP. The full CDR3 sequence reads CAGGQGLISPLHF.

A note on this clone: The read ends 3 residues before the CDR3 terminus; that terminus is restored from the germline J gene. The chain is built from TRBV16 and TRBJ2-7; tentative D call: TRBD1 (6 bases). Deletions cut 4 bases from V and 3 bases from J, with 10 bases between. This CDR3 has 13 residues. From germline, CDR1 is KGHSY and CDR2 FQNENV. Incomplete CDR3 DNA: TGTGCCAGCAGCCTGGGCAGGGGCTACGAG. Its protein is CASSLGRGYE. The full CDR3 is CASSLGRGYEQYF.

Concerning this clone itself: The CDR3 end lies 3 residues beyond the end of the read and is filled in from the germline J gene. The chain uses TRBV3-1 (or the pseudogene TRBV3-2) and TRBJ1-6, with D hard to call. Trimming pared 6 bases from V and 0 bases from J, leaving 6 bases between. Germline CDR1 reads LGHDT; CDR2 reads YNNKEL (reference sequence). CDR3 length: 14 amino acids. This CDR3 reads CASSYSSYNSPLHF. Partial CDR3 DNA: TGTGCCAGCAGTTATAGCTCCTATAATTCACCC.

With regard to this clone: The read ends 3 residues before the CDR3 terminus; that terminus is restored from the germline J gene. This rearrangement joins TRBV2 to TRBJ1-3; no firm D call. The CDR3 runs to 13 residues. The germline V gene encodes CDR1 SNHLY and CDR2 FYNNEI. Trimming cost V 6 bases and J 2 bases, with 8 bases left between them. The CDR3 DNA, read in part, is TGTGCCAGCAGCCTAATTGCTGGAAACACC. Protein sequence: CASSLIAGNT. The complete CDR3 sequence is CASSLIAGNTIYF.

Worth noting for this clone: Coverage ceases 3 residues before the CDR3 finishes, and the germline J gene fills in the end. This sequence joins TRBV6-2 or TRBV6-3 and TRBJ1-5, with D maybe TRBD1 (5 bases). Between the trimmed V and J ends, which lost 5 bases and 2 bases, there was a span of 10 bases. CDR3 length: 14 amino acids. CDR1 is MNHEY and CDR2 is SVGEGT in the germline V gene. Incomplete CDR3 DNA: TGTGCCAGCAGTAGGGGAAAGGGCAATCAGCCC. Translation: CASSRGKGNQP. The full CDR3 protein is CASSRGKGNQPQHF.